This is a list of T cell receptor beta chains from one sample in a study of T-cell memory formation after mild COVID-19. TCRdb processed the 5' RACE reads anew with MiXCR; each CDR3 protein has one entry. The sample records approximately 270,000 distinct CDR3 sequences, 15% to 20% being singletons. The sequenced material came from PBMCs or a T cell subset sorted from them (not recorded which). The receptors shown here come from a man aged 18 to 29 who had mild COVID-19 (a few samples of this study predate the infection). Cell type and time point are not known. Both conserved end residues are part of each CDR3. A D gene is named only where the DNA matches it firmly. Where a row states a size, it is once, few, many or the class of an expanded clone; other rows omit it.

v_gene	d_gene	j_gene	abundance	CDR3aa	CDR3nt
TRBV7-2	-	TRBJ2-5	few	CASSFGGKETQYF	TGTGCCAGCAGCTTTGGCGGGAAGGAGACCCAGTACTTC
TRBV3-1	-	TRBJ1-4	-	CATEGDTDEKLFF	TGTGCCACAGAAGGGGATACTGATGAAAAACTGTTTTTT
TRBV5-5	TRBD2	TRBJ2-3	few	CASSLAGRGLTDTQYF	TGTGCCAGCAGCTTGGCCGGGAGGGGTTTGACAGATACGCAGTATTTT
TRBV19	-	TRBJ1-5	few	CASSIDRAKPQHF	TGTGCCAGTAGTATCGATAGGGCTAAGCCCCAGCATTTT
TRBV7-2	-	TRBJ2-3	few	CASSRGGTAQDTQYF	TGTGCCAGCAGTCGAGGAGGAACGGCACAGGATACGCAGTATTTT
TRBV3-1	-	TRBJ2-7	-	CASSQDLAGSYEQYF	TGTGCCAGCAGCCAAGATTTAGCCGGGAGCTACGAGCAGTACTTC
TRBV10-3	-	TRBJ1-6	-	CAISETPWGILNSPLHF	TGTGCCATCAGTGAGACCCCCTGGGGGATCCTAAATTCACCCCTCCACTTT
TRBV20-1	-	TRBJ1-5	few	CSASRDWSQPQHF	TGCAGTGCAAGCCGGGACTGGAGTCAGCCCCAGCATTTT
TRBV2	-	TRBJ1-2	-	CASSLSRGYTF	TGTGCCAGCAGTTTATCTAGGGGCTACACCTTC
TRBV7-6	-	TRBJ2-2	many	CASSLDPGPGGELFF	TGTGCCAGCAGCTTAGATCCGGGGCCAGGCGGGGAGCTGTTTTTT
TRBV4-2	-	TRBJ2-3	few	CASSHLGGDSTDTQYF	TGTGCCAGCAGCCACCTCGGGGGCGATAGCACAGATACGCAGTATTTT
TRBV7-9	-	TRBJ2-3	many	CASSSARTDTQYF	TGTGCCAGCAGCTCAGCGCGCACAGATACGCAGTATTTT
TRBV6-5	-	TRBJ1-6	-	CASSRRGTSNSPLHF	TGTGCCAGCAGCCGAAGAGGCACCTCGAATTCACCCCTCCACTTT
TRBV4-3	-	TRBJ2-2	many	CASRLEISSGELFF	TGCGCCAGCAGACTCGAAATCAGTTCCGGGGAGCTGTTTTTT
TRBV4-3	-	TRBJ1-6	-	CASSQEQGMNSPLHF	TGCGCCAGCAGCCAAGAGCAGGGAATGAATTCACCCCTCCACTTT
TRBV19	-	TRBJ2-1	few	CASSILFRGEQFF	TGTGCCAGTAGTATTCTCTTCCGGGGTGAGCAGTTCTTC
TRBV23-1	TRBD1	TRBJ2-7	-	CASSQTGGFYEQYF	TGCGCCAGCAGTCAGACAGGGGGATTCTACGAGCAGTACTTC
TRBV5-1	TRBD1	TRBJ2-7	few	CASTRDSDSYEQYF	TGCGCCAGTACCCGGGACAGTGATTCCTACGAGCAGTACTTC
TRBV29-1	-	TRBJ1-1	few	CSVGTPNTEAFF	TGCAGCGTTGGGACTCCGAACACTGAAGCTTTCTTT
TRBV4-3	TRBD1	TRBJ1-2	-	CASSQDLGTGDLNYGYTF	TGCGCCAGCAGCCAAGATTTGGGGACAGGGGATTTGAACTATGGCTACACCTTC